Below are 32 T cell receptor beta chains sequenced from a single sample in a study of cytomegalovirus exposure and HLA in healthy donors. The PCR used 60 Vbeta and 13 Jbeta primers. Some clones are missing from TCRdb's copy, which holds only in-frame ones; the method was immunoSEQ multiplex PCR. The sample has around 130,000 clones; approximately 81% are singletons. Sequences were obtained from PBMCs. The receptor source for this set is a man aged 18 to 29 in good health and CMV-seronegative.

The gene calls are TRBV28 and TRBJ1-1; the D gene is possibly TRBD1 (6 bases). V shed 6 bases and J shed 10 bases, with 18 bases lying between them. This CDR3 contains 13 residues. Germline CDR1 reads MDHEN; CDR2 reads SYDVKM. This chain's CDR3 is CASRVLGGYAAFF. The CDR3 DNA is TGTGCCAGCAGAGTTTTAGGGGGTTATGCAGCTTTCTTT.

The J gene is TRBJ1-5, the V gene TRBV10-3; D possibly corresponds to TRBD1 (6 bases). Germline CDR1 is ENHRY and CDR2 is SYGVKD. Trimming took off 6 bases at V and 7 bases at J, with 19 bases between the two ends. The CDR3 is 15 residues long. CDR3 loop: CAISPATGSRQPQHF. The CDR3 bases are TGTGCCATCAGCCCAGCTACAGGGTCGCGACAGCCCCAGCATTTT.

The chain combines TRBV29-1 with TRBJ1-3; tentatively, D is TRBD1 (5 bases). V dropped 1 base and J dropped 0 bases, with 10 bases sitting between them. Germline loops: CDR1 SQVTM, CDR2 ANQGSEA. CDR3 size: 15 residues. In DNA form, the CDR3 reads TGCAGCGTTGAAGGCGACAGTGACTCTGGAAACACCATATATTTT. This sequence encodes CSVEGDSDSGNTIYF.

This rearrangement joins TRBV7-9 to TRBJ1-2; 7 nucleotides agree with TRBD1. This CDR3 region has 13 residues. J lost 4 bases, V lost 5 bases, and 4 bases had no gene match. Germline V gene lookup returns CDR1 SEHNR and CDR2 FQNEAQ (reference sequence). CDR3 in amino acids: CASSTGATYGYTF. The CDR3 nucleotides read TGTGCCAGCAGCACAGGGGCGACCTATGGCTACACCTTC.

With regard to this clone: Other DNA sequences in this sample translate to the same CDR3. V gene TRBV30 combines with J gene TRBJ1-2; unclear D gene. This CDR3 is built from 13 residues. V dropped 3 bases and J dropped 8 bases, with 16 bases sitting between them. Germline lookup yields CDR1 GTSNPN and CDR2 SVGIG (reference sequence). DNA for the CDR3: TGTGCCTGGAGCCCCGGTCAAGTCGGGGGCTACACCTTC. It specifies CAWSPGQVGGYTF.

The V and J genes are TRBV28 and TRBJ2-6; weak D call: TRBD2 (5 bases). The V end lost 8 bases, the J end lost 4 bases, and 15 bases lay between the germline ends. The CDR3 is 15 residues long. Germline lookup yields CDR1 MDHEN and CDR2 SYDVKM. CDR3 sequence reads: CASANTRGGANVLTF. The CDR3 coding sequence is TGTGCCAGCGCCAACACCCGAGGGGGGGCCAACGTCCTGACTTTC.

The rearrangement joins TRBV19 to TRBJ2-3; TRBD1 matches 8 bases. Per germline, CDR1 LNHDA and CDR2 SQIVND (reference sequence). Losses at the gene ends were 5 bases for V and 1 base for J; bases not matched to a gene: 14. The CDR3 contains 18 residues. As DNA, the CDR3 is TGTGCCAGTAGTTTCCAGGCTGGGGCAGGGGGCCGCACAGATACGCAGTATTTT. Its translation is CASSFQAGAGGRTDTQYF.

This clone has just one count. The chain carries TRBV28 and TRBJ2-1; TRBD1 is a possible D gene (6 bases). The ends were cut back, 5 bases at V and 5 bases at J, with 13 bases in the middle. This CDR3 region has 14 residues. In germline, CDR1 is MDHEN, CDR2 SYDVKM. The CDR3 coding sequence is TGTGCCAGCAGTCTGTGGGACACAAACAATGAGCAGTTCTTC. Amino acids: CASSLWDTNNEQFF.

The J gene is TRBJ1-1, the V gene TRBV30, with 8 nucleotides matching TRBD1. Per the germline V gene, CDR1 is GTSNPN and CDR2 is SVGIG (reference sequence). V was clipped by 1 base and J by 5 bases; unmatched bases: 9. This CDR3 contains 15 residues. CDR3 amino acids: CAWSGTGGYGTEAFF. The CDR3 DNA sequence: TGTGCCTGGAGTGGAACAGGGGGTTATGGGACTGAAGCTTTCTTT.

In its sample, this clone was seen once. CDR3 region: CASGVKNTEAFF. Written as DNA, the CDR3 is TGTGCCAGCGGAGTTAAGAACACTGAAGCTTTCTTT. This chain links TRBV5-6 with TRBJ1-1; D gene uncertain. V lost 7 bases and J lost 1, with 8 bases in between. This CDR3 comprises 12 residues. Germline assignment: CDR1 SGHDT and CDR2 YYEEEE.

This chain links TRBV6-5 with TRBJ1-6, with D hard to call. The V gene's germline CDR1 is MNHEY and CDR2 SVGAGI. The V end lost 7 bases, the J end lost 7 bases, and 14 bases lay between the germline ends. The CDR3 consists of 14 residues. The CDR3 DNA is TGTGCCAGCACCCTGGGGAGGCTAAATTCACCCCTCCACTTT. It yields the protein CASTLGRLNSPLHF.

The V call is TRBV7-8, the J call TRBJ1-1; maybe TRBD1 (6 bases). Germline V gives CDR1 SGHVS, CDR2 FQNEAQ. The CDR3 covers 18 residues. Trimming left V 5 bases short and J 1 base short, with 23 bases between. This CDR3 is CASSTLGVLRGPNTEAFF. The CDR3 bases are TGTGCCAGCAGCACACTAGGGGTGCTCAGGGGACCGAACACTGAAGCTTTCTTT.

In nucleotides, the CDR3 is TGTGCCAGCAGCTTAGTAAGGCGGGGAATCTCCTACGAGCAGTACTTC. It yields the protein CASSLVRRGISYEQYF. The J gene is TRBJ2-7, the V gene TRBV7-2, with a possible D match to TRBD2 (6 bases). Trimming stripped 1 base from V and 0 bases from J, with 13 bases between. This CDR3 is 16 amino acids long. Germline V gives CDR1 SGHTA, CDR2 FQGNSA.

The CDR3 sequence: CASGGLTYEQYF. In nucleotides, the CDR3 is TGTGCCAGCGGGGGGTTGACTTACGAGCAGTACTTC. V is TRBV9 and J is TRBJ2-7, with D maybe TRBD2 (6 bases). Trimming left V 7 bases short and J 4 bases short, with 12 bases between. Germline V CDR1 and CDR2: SGDLS, YYNGEE. This CDR3 region has 12 residues.

The chain carries TRBV7-2 and TRBJ1-1, with D perhaps TRBD1 (6 bases). The CDR3 is 16 amino acids. CDR1 SGHTA and CDR2 FQGNSA come from the germline V gene. The ends were cut back, 1 base at V and 0 bases at J, with 12 bases in the middle. Here the CDR3 reads CASSLVLGALNTEAFF. CDR3 nucleotide sequence: TGTGCCAGCAGCTTAGTGCTGGGGGCCCTGAACACTGAAGCTTTCTTT.

The V gene is TRBV5-4, the J gene TRBJ1-4; 8 bases line up with TRBD1. With V trimmed by 0 bases and J by 8 bases, 3 bases remained unmatched. CDR1 and CDR2 (germline): SGHNT, YYREEE (reference sequence). This CDR3 is built from 14 residues. The CDR3 here is CASSLGQGREKLFF. For the CDR3, the DNA is TGTGCCAGCAGCTTGGGACAGGGGAGGGAAAAACTGTTTTTT.

The table lists this clone with a few counts. The chain carries TRBV29-1 and TRBJ2-2; possibly TRBD2 for D (6 bases). This CDR3 has 13 residues. Germline V gene sequence: CDR1 SQVTM, CDR2 ANQGSEA. Trimming stripped 7 bases from V and 1 base from J, with 10 bases between. This CDR3 reads CSGGGRNTGELFF. The CDR3 DNA reads TGCAGCGGTGGGGGGAGGAACACCGGGGAGCTGTTTTTT.

The chain joins TRBV10-3 to TRBJ1-2, with 7 bases identical to TRBD1. This CDR3 comprises 18 residues. V gave up 2 bases and J gave up 0 bases; unmatched junction bases: 12. Germline CDR1 ENHRY, CDR2 SYGVKD. CDR3 DNA: TGTGCCATCAGTGAGCCAACGCGTCAGGGGGGATCTAACTATGGCTACACCTTC. Translated: CAISEPTRQGGSNYGYTF.

This sequence joins TRBV5-1 and TRBJ1-1; D unclear. V gave up 0 bases and J gave up 3 bases, with 6 bases separating them. Germline V gene lookup returns CDR1 SGHRS and CDR2 YFSETQ. The CDR3 runs 13 residues. The CDR3: CASSLETDTEAFF. CDR3 coding DNA: TGCGCCAGCAGCTTGGAAACGGACACTGAAGCTTTCTTT.

The V and J genes are TRBV19 and TRBJ1-2, with D uncertain. The germline V gene encodes CDR1 LNHDA and CDR2 SQIVND (reference sequence). The germline V and J ends were trimmed by 3 bases and 3 bases, with 17 bases remaining between them. This CDR3 region has 16 residues. Here the CDR3 reads CASSIGWRVADYGYTF. The CDR3 DNA is TGTGCCAGTAGTATCGGCTGGAGGGTCGCCGACTATGGCTACACCTTC. The entire variable domain, with the rest obtained from reference TRBV19 and TRBJ1-2, is as follows: DGGITQSPKYLFRKEGQNVTLSCEQNLNHDAMYWYRQDPGQGLRLIYYSQIVNDFQKGDIAEGYSVSREKKESFPLTVTSAQKNPTAFYLCASSIGWRVADYGYTFGSGTRLTVV.

This rearrangement joins TRBV5-8 to TRBJ1-1; no reliable D call. There are 15 residues in the CDR3. V shed 4 bases and J shed 4 bases, with 17 bases lying between them. CDR1 SGHTS and CDR2 YDEGEE come from the germline V gene. This CDR3 is CASSNYKERSTEAFF. CDR3 coding DNA: TGTGCCAGCAGCAACTACAAGGAGCGGAGCACTGAAGCTTTCTTT.

This chain links TRBV30 with TRBJ1-1; maybe TRBD1 (5 bases). Germline V lookup: CDR1 GTSNPN, CDR2 SVGIG (reference sequence). The CDR3 runs to 14 residues. The ends were cut back, 0 bases at V and 1 base at J, with 9 bases in the middle. The CDR3 sequence: CAWSVRQKNTEAFF. The CDR3 region has the DNA TGTGCCTGGAGTGTACGACAGAAGAACACTGAAGCTTTCTTT.

The chain has TRBV4-1 and TRBJ2-5; TRBD2 matches 11 bases. This CDR3 region has 15 residues. Germline values: CDR1 MGHRA, CDR2 YSYEKL. With 3 bases clipped from V and 6 bases from J, the junction kept 6 bases outside the gene matches. CDR3 coding DNA: TGCGCCAGCAGCCAGGAGACTAGCGGGGTGCAGACCCAGTACTTC. This translates into CASSQETSGVQTQYF.

Concerning this clone itself: A read error may account for a junction end that differs from germline. J is TRBJ1-1 and V is TRBV2; weak D call: TRBD1 (6 bases). The CDR3 runs 14 residues. Germline loops: CDR1 SNHLY, CDR2 FYNNEI. The CDR3 is CASSEALRDTGAFF. The CDR3, as DNA: TGTGCCAGCAGTGAAGCGCTTCGGGACACTGGAGCTTTCTTT.

The chain links TRBV19 to TRBJ1-3; TRBD1 might be the D (5 bases). The ends were cut back, 7 bases at V and 2 bases at J, with 12 bases in the middle. This CDR3 is 14 amino acids long. Germline CDR1 LNHDA, CDR2 SQIVND (reference sequence). CDR3 in amino acids: CASIGRVAGNTIYF. DNA of the CDR3: TGTGCCAGTATCGGCAGGGTTGCTGGAAACACCATATATTTT.

The chain uses TRBV7-3 and TRBJ2-2; a weak D match, TRBD1 (6 bases). This CDR3 comprises 16 residues. Germline-derived CDR1 and CDR2 are SGHTA and FQGTGA. V lost 6 bases and J lost 1, with 15 bases in between. In DNA, the CDR3 is TGTGCCAGCAGACCTACAGGGTTAGTGAACACCGGGGAGCTGTTTTTT. Protein product: CASRPTGLVNTGELFF.

V usage is TRBV2 and J usage is TRBJ1-3, with TRBD1 identical over 10 bases. CDR1 SNHLY and CDR2 FYNNEI come from the germline V gene. This CDR3 region has 14 residues. V trimming: 8 bases; J trimming: 3 bases; junction bases outside the gene matches: 4. CDR3 DNA sequence: TGTGCCAGCGACGGGACAGGGGTTGGAAACACCATATATTTT. Amino acids: CASDGTGVGNTIYF.

This clone was observed a single time. The V and J genes are TRBV5-5 and TRBJ1-2, with TRBD1 as a possible D gene (5 bases). The V and J ends lost 0 bases and 4 bases respectively, with 10 bases between them. CDR3 length: 14 residues. Germline CDR1 reads SGHKS; CDR2 reads YYEKEE (reference sequence). The CDR3, as DNA: TGTGCCAGCAGCTTGGAAGGGACTTCCTATGGCTACACCTTC. Protein sequence: CASSLEGTSYGYTF.

This chain links TRBV5-1 with TRBJ2-2; TRBD1 matches 7 bases. The germline V gene has CDR1 SGHRS and CDR2 YFSETQ. The CDR3 extends over 14 amino acids. V shed 5 bases, J shed 4 bases, and the junction held 5 bases outside the gene matches. The CDR3 DNA follows: TGCGCCAGCAGACCGGGACAGAGCACCGGGGAGCTGTTTTTT. It is translated as CASRPGQSTGELFF.

CDR3 sequence: CASSLGQDQGQYF. CDR3 coding DNA: TGTGCCAGCAGCCTAGGACAGGACCAAGGGCAGTACTTC. The V call is TRBV7-6, the J call TRBJ2-5; 7 bases match TRBD1. CDR1 is SGHVS and CDR2 is FNYEAQ in the germline V gene. The CDR3 loop spans 13 amino acids. The junction had 11 bases not matched to a gene; V was cut back by 5 bases and J by 11 bases. The entire variable domain, with the rest obtained from reference TRBV7-6 and TRBJ2-5, is as follows: GAGVSQSPRYKVTKRGQDVALRCDPISGHVSLYWYRQALGQGPEFLTYFNYEAQQDKSGLPNDRFSAERPEGSISTLTIQRTEQRDSAMYRCASSLGQDQGQYFGPGTRLLVL.

This clone was seen just once. V is TRBV7-8 and J is TRBJ2-5; weak D call: TRBD2 (6 bases). CDR3 length: 16 residues. V lost 2 bases and J 5 bases, leaving 18 bases between the germline ends. The germline V gene has CDR1 SGHVS and CDR2 FQNEAQ. The CDR3 loop is CASSLIGRVAEETQYF. CDR3 bases: TGTGCCAGCAGCTTAATTGGCAGGGTAGCGGAGGAGACCCAGTACTTC.

The chain is built from TRBV5-1 and TRBJ2-2; maybe TRBD1 (6 bases). The V end was cut by 0 bases, the J end by 3 bases, with 9 bases between. The CDR3 loop spans 15 amino acids. Germline V gene data show CDR1 as SGHRS and CDR2 as YFSETQ. CDR3 sequence reads: CASSLGTVDTGELFF. CDR3 in DNA: TGCGCCAGCAGCTTGGGGACAGTAGACACCGGGGAGCTGTTTTTT.